Below, 23 T cell receptor beta chains from the same sample are listed, as sequenced in a study of blood T cell repertoires in COVID-19. Repertoires were generated with immunoSEQ multiplex PCR, while TCRdb's copy carries only in-frame clones and drops some. The sample shows more than 200,000 clones, 87% of them seen only once. Sequencing was done on a sample of PBMCs or T cells enriched from blood (not recorded which). The receptors here all came from a young man who had recovered from COVID-19.

This clone was seen a single time. The CDR3, as DNA: TGTGCCTGGAGAGGTTTTTCGGGACAGACCTACGAGCAGTACTTC. This gives the protein CAWRGFSGQTYEQYF. This chain links TRBV30 with TRBJ2-7; TRBD1 agrees at 7 bases. The V and J ends lost 3 bases and 2 bases, in that order; junction bases with no gene match: 10. Germline assignment: CDR1 GTSNPN and CDR2 SVGIG (reference sequence). The CDR3 length is 15 residues.

The V gene is TRBV5-1, the J gene TRBJ2-7, with a weak D call TRBD2 (6 bases). Germline CDR1 is SGHRS and CDR2 is YFSETQ. The CDR3 loop spans 15 amino acids. Trimming removed 4 bases from V and 5 bases from J, with 19 bases in between. Written as DNA, the CDR3 is TGCGCCAGCAGCCTGATGGGGGAGGACATCAACGAGCAGTACTTC. It codes for CASSLMGEDINEQYF.

This clone has just one count. The V call is TRBV5-8, the J call TRBJ1-5, with 7 nucleotides matching TRBD1. V was pared by 0 bases and J by 3 bases, with 9 bases of the junction left unmatched. The germline V gene has CDR1 SGHTS and CDR2 YDEGEE. This CDR3 region has 17 residues. CDR3 coding DNA: TGTGCCAGCAGCTTGGTTTCGGCAACAGGGGCCAATCAGCCCCAGCATTTT. Translation gives CASSLVSATGANQPQHF.

The gene calls are TRBV6-5 and TRBJ1-6, with D uncertain. V was shortened by 6 bases and J by 0 bases, with 9 bases between the two germline ends. The CDR3 contains 15 residues. Germline CDR1 MNHEY, CDR2 SVGAGI. The CDR3, as DNA: TGTGCCAGCAGCGCGGTGAGCTCCTATAATTCACCCCTCCACTTT. Protein product: CASSAVSSYNSPLHF.

This clone was seen just once. This sequence joins TRBV10-3 and TRBJ1-1; weak D call: TRBD1 (5 bases). Between the trimmed V and J ends, which lost 8 bases and 5 bases, there was a span of 21 bases. Germline CDR1 ENHRY, CDR2 SYGVKD. This CDR3 spans 15 amino acids. CDR3 nucleotide sequence: TGTGCCATCGGCTCTGGGGCCGGGGGTTTTACTGAAGCTTTCTTT. Amino acid sequence: CAIGSGAGGFTEAFF.

This clone was detected only a few times. V gene TRBV11-3 combines with J gene TRBJ2-1; weak D call: TRBD2 (5 bases). The CDR3 consists of 13 residues. Per germline, CDR1 SGHNT and CDR2 YENEEA. V dropped 2 bases and J dropped 8 bases, with 10 bases sitting between them. The CDR3 protein is CASSLSSSHEQFF. The CDR3 region has the DNA TGTGCCAGCAGCTTATCTAGCTCCCATGAGCAGTTCTTC.

The CDR3 protein is CASSPDTYEQYF. CDR3 DNA sequence: TGTGCCAGCAGCCCAGATACCTACGAGCAGTACTTC. V gene TRBV11-2 combines with J gene TRBJ2-7, with D hard to call. V lost 5 bases to trimming and J lost 2 bases, with 7 bases between them. Germline assignment: CDR1 SGHAT and CDR2 FQNNGV. This CDR3 has 12 amino acids.

V and J are TRBV11-2 and TRBJ2-7, with 11 bases identical to TRBD2. CDR3 size: 16 residues. The J segment lost 9 bases and the V segment lost 5 bases, leaving 15 bases of the junction unmatched. Germline V lookup: CDR1 SGHAT, CDR2 FQNNGV. The CDR3 spells CASSPPRTSGYPRQYF. The CDR3 DNA follows: TGTGCCAGCAGCCCTCCCCGGACTAGCGGGTACCCTAGGCAGTACTTC.

This chain uses TRBV24-1 with TRBJ1-1; TRBD1 matches at 10 bases. Germline V gene data show CDR1 as KGHDR and CDR2 as SFDVKD. This CDR3 comprises 19 residues. V gave up 3 bases and J gave up 5 bases; unmatched junction bases: 17. The CDR3 is CATSDPVPDRGRGETEAFF. DNA for the CDR3: TGTGCCACCAGTGATCCGGTGCCTGACAGGGGGCGAGGGGAGACTGAAGCTTTCTTT.

This chain joins TRBV5-1 and TRBJ1-4; D perhaps matches TRBD1 (5 bases). CDR3 size: 17 residues. The germline V gene encodes CDR1 SGHRS and CDR2 YFSETQ. V shed 0 bases and J shed 5 bases, with 17 bases lying between them. The CDR3 DNA sequence: TGCGCCAGCAGCTTGGGCGCCCAGGGTGACCCAAATGAAAAACTGTTTTTT. Translating it yields CASSLGAQGDPNEKLFF.

This chain uses TRBV4-1 with TRBJ2-3; TRBD2 agrees at 7 bases. Germline loops: CDR1 MGHRA, CDR2 YSYEKL. The CDR3 consists of 15 residues. Unmatched junction bases numbered 4, after V lost 2 bases and J lost 2 bases. Here the CDR3 reads CASSQPGTTTDTQYF. The CDR3 DNA is TGCGCCAGCAGCCAACCCGGGACTACCACAGATACGCAGTATTTT.

The gene calls are TRBV6-4 and TRBJ1-4, with a possible D match to TRBD1 (5 bases). Germline V gene data show CDR1 as MRHNA and CDR2 as SNTAGT. This CDR3 is 12 amino acids long. The V end was cut by 2 bases, the J end by 10 bases, with 8 bases between. CDR3 loop: CASSDGGGKLFF. CDR3 DNA sequence: TGTGCCAGCAGTGACGGCGGGGGAAAACTGTTTTTT.

V and J are TRBV7-9 and TRBJ1-1, with D maybe TRBD1 (5 bases). The germline gives CDR1 SEHNR, CDR2 FQNEAQ (reference sequence). Trimming cost V 6 bases and J 1 base, with 9 bases left between them. This CDR3 is 13 amino acids long. CDR3 region: CASSRRANTEAFF. The CDR3 nucleotides read TGTGCCAGCAGTCGCAGGGCGAACACTGAAGCTTTCTTT.

The chain has TRBV4-2 and TRBJ1-2; D possibly corresponds to TRBD1 (6 bases). The CDR3 is 18 residues long. Trimming removed 0 bases at V and 0 bases at J, with 17 bases between. Germline CDR1 LGHNA, CDR2 YNFKEQ. The CDR3 DNA sequence: TGTGCCAGCAGCCAAGAACCGCATACAGGGCGAGCTAACTATGGCTACACCTTC. Protein product: CASSQEPHTGRANYGYTF.

This clone was seen once. This chain connects TRBV7-9 to TRBJ1-3; 7 positions match TRBD1. J lost 4 bases, V lost 1 base, and 7 bases had no gene match. The CDR3 is 16 residues long. Germline assignment: CDR1 SEHNR and CDR2 FQNEAQ (reference sequence). The CDR3 DNA reads as TGTGCCAGCAGCTTAGAGACAGGGCTAACCGGAAACACCATATATTTT. It yields the protein CASSLETGLTGNTIYF.

This sequence joins TRBV6-5 and TRBJ2-7; 8 positions agree with TRBD1. CDR1 is MNHEY, CDR2 SVGAGI, per germline. There are 13 residues in the CDR3. The V segment lost 8 bases and the J segment 6 bases; nucleotides outside the gene matches: 9. In DNA, the CDR3 is TGTGCCAGCCGATTGACAGGGGCCCCCGAGCAGTACTTC. Protein product: CASRLTGAPEQYF.

The chain uses TRBV6-5 and TRBJ1-2; 10 bases agree with TRBD1. This CDR3 contains 16 residues. Germline values: CDR1 MNHEY, CDR2 SVGAGI. V lost 2 bases to trimming and J lost 4 bases; unmatched junction nucleotides: 7. The CDR3 bases are TGTGCCAGCAGTTACGCGAGGACAGGGGGAGGCTATGGCTACACCTTC. Translation gives CASSYARTGGGYGYTF.

The chain recombines TRBV5-1 with TRBJ2-2; D uncertain. The CDR3 covers 14 residues. The V gene's germline CDR1 is SGHRS and CDR2 YFSETQ. V lost 4 bases, J lost 2 bases, and 9 bases lay in between. The CDR3 DNA follows: TGCGCCAGCAGCGTCAATCTAAACACCGGGGAGCTGTTTTTT. As protein: CASSVNLNTGELFF.

This clone was observed once. V usage is TRBV7-3 and J usage is TRBJ2-5; D gene uncertain. Germline V gene data show CDR1 as SGHTA and CDR2 as FQGTGA. The CDR3 covers 13 residues. Trimming removed 1 base at V and 5 bases at J, with 8 bases between. The CDR3 sequence: CASSLNAQETQYF. As DNA, the CDR3 is TGTGCCAGCAGCTTAAACGCCCAGGAGACCCAGTACTTC.

The chain recombines TRBV30 with TRBJ1-1, with D unclear. This CDR3 has 14 amino acids. The ends were cut back, 2 bases at V and 11 bases at J, with 21 bases in the middle. CDR1 is GTSNPN and CDR2 is SVGIG in the germline V gene (reference sequence). In nucleotides, the CDR3 is TGTGCCTGGAGTTACCGAGACCAGAGCGGTGGGGCTTTCTTT. Its protein product is CAWSYRDQSGGAFF. Variable domain in full (rest from reference TRBV30 and TRBJ1-1): SQTIHQWPATLVQPVGSPLSLECTVEGTSNPNLYWYRQAAGRGLQLLFYSVGIGQISSEVPQNLSASRPQDRQFILSSKKLLLSDSGFYLCAWSYRDQSGGAFFGQGTRLTVV.

J is TRBJ1-6 and V is TRBV5-4, with D perhaps TRBD1 (5 bases). The CDR3 covers 14 residues. V lost 5 bases and J 10 bases, leaving 16 bases between the germline ends. Germline V gene lookup returns CDR1 SGHNT and CDR2 YYREEE (reference sequence). The CDR3 sequence: CASRNGGGYSPLHF. The CDR3 DNA sequence: TGTGCCAGCAGGAACGGGGGAGGGTACTCACCCCTCCACTTT.

The gene calls are TRBV5-8 and TRBJ2-3; a possible D gene is TRBD1 (6 bases). CDR1 is SGHTS and CDR2 is YDEGEE in the germline V gene. The length of the CDR3 is 14 residues. V lost 4 bases and J 7 bases, leaving 16 bases between the germline ends. In DNA, the CDR3 is TGTGCCAGCAGCCCTTCCGGGACACTAAATACGCAGTATTTT. It encodes CASSPSGTLNTQYF.

The CDR3 reads CASSYGPPVLNTEAFF. CDR3 in DNA: TGTGCCAGCAGTTACGGGCCCCCAGTGCTTAACACTGAAGCTTTCTTT. V gene TRBV6-5 combines with J gene TRBJ1-1, with D uncertain. The V end lost 2 bases, the J end lost 2 bases, and 15 bases lay between the germline ends. The CDR3 consists of 16 residues. Germline assignment: CDR1 MNHEY and CDR2 SVGAGI.